This T cell receptor beta chain came from a study of blood T cell repertoires in COVID-19. The CDR3 consists of 17 residues. Only one count was recorded for this clone. The table came from immunoSEQ multiplex PCR; TCRdb's copy has only in-frame clones and leaves some out. The top ten hold about 15% of the sample, which has approximately 150,000 clones, roughly 80% seen once. This chain uses TRBV21-1 with TRBJ1-2; the D call TRBD1 from the table was never checked on the DNA. TRBV21-1 is flagged as a pseudogene. The sequencing sample was made of peripheral blood. The clonotype comes from a woman of 80 years or more with acute or convalescent COVID-19. CDR3 DNA: TGTGCCAGCAGCAAAGGGTCTGACAGGGCGGCTAACTATGGCTACACCTTC. Translated, it gives CASSKGSDRAANYGYTF.